The next 8 T cell receptor beta chains were all read from a single sample in a study of shared clonotypes between healthy human individuals. CD8 cells regarded as naive lacked CD45RO, were positively chosen for CCR7, and omitted terminally differentiated effector memory CD45RA+ cells. Assay used: immunoSEQ multiplex PCR; TCRdb lists only in-frame clones, some missing. The sample holds around 1.9 million clones, approximately 94% seen once. Sequencing input: naive CD8+ T cells from PBMCs. The receptors originated from a man aged 18 to 29 in good health. Some clones in this sample may be carry-over from other donors' samples.

Remarks on this clone: Other DNA sequences of this sample code for an identical CDR3. The chain joins TRBV27 to TRBJ1-1; possible D gene TRBD1, 6 bases. Germline V gene lookup returns CDR1 MNHEY and CDR2 SMNVEV (reference sequence). CDR3 length: 13 amino acids. With 0 bases removed from V and 7 bases from J, the gap between germline ends came to 9 bases. The CDR3 loop is CASSLSRGSEAFF. DNA for the CDR3: TGTGCCAGCAGTTTATCGAGGGGGAGTGAAGCTTTCTTT.

J is TRBJ2-7 and V is TRBV7-9, with D maybe TRBD1 (6 bases). V gave up 3 bases and J gave up 6 bases, with 15 bases separating them. The CDR3 is made up of 14 amino acids. Germline CDR1 and CDR2: SEHNR and FQNEAQ (reference sequence). The CDR3: CASSFYTGTVEQYF. Here the CDR3 DNA reads TGTGCCAGCAGCTTCTACACAGGGACCGTCGAGCAGTACTTC.

This CDR3 is CASSQIPGPHNQPQHF. The CDR3 DNA sequence: TGCGCCAGCAGCCAGATACCGGGGCCCCATAATCAGCCCCAGCATTTT. This chain links TRBV4-1 with TRBJ1-5; perhaps TRBD1 as D (5 bases). Germline CDR1 and CDR2: MGHRA and YSYEKL. The CDR3 is 16 residues long. The germline V and J ends were trimmed by 3 bases and 4 bases, with 16 bases remaining between them.

The rearrangement uses TRBV13 and TRBJ1-1; D gene uncertain. CDR1 and CDR2 (germline): PRHDT, FYEKMQ (reference sequence). The CDR3 length is 15 residues. Trimming removed 5 bases from V and 4 bases from J, with 17 bases in between. Here the CDR3 DNA reads TGTGCCAGCAGCCCCCAAACCGAGTGGGGCACTGAAGCTTTCTTT. Translated, it gives CASSPQTEWGTEAFF.

The J gene is TRBJ2-7, the V gene TRBV28; 13 nucleotides match TRBD2. The CDR3 is made up of 17 amino acids. In germline, CDR1 is MDHEN, CDR2 SYDVKM. Trimming cost V 6 bases and J 1 base; bases outside gene matches: 9. Here the CDR3 reads CASSPPGTSGNSYEQYF. CDR3 DNA: TGTGCCAGCAGCCCCCCCGGGACTAGCGGGAATTCCTACGAGCAGTACTTC.

The J gene is TRBJ2-2, the V gene TRBV7-7; D not resolved. The V end lost 4 bases, the J end lost 0 bases, and 15 bases lay between the germline ends. The CDR3 covers 17 residues. Germline-derived CDR1 and CDR2 are SSHAT and FNYEAQ (reference sequence). The CDR3 region has the DNA TGTGCCAGCAGCTCTTTCAGTGGCAGAGCGAACACCGGGGAGCTGTTTTTT. This codes for CASSSFSGRANTGELFF.

The CDR3 reads CASSLPSGQGGSYEQYF. Here the CDR3 DNA reads TGTGCCAGCAGCTTACCCTCCGGACAGGGCGGCTCCTACGAGCAGTACTTC. V gene TRBV7-9 combines with J gene TRBJ2-7; TRBD1 agrees at 8 bases. CDR1 is SEHNR and CDR2 is FQNEAQ in the germline V gene (reference sequence). V lost 2 bases to trimming and J lost 0 bases; unmatched junction nucleotides: 9. The CDR3 has 17 amino acids.

This sequence joins TRBV4-1 and TRBJ1-1; no firm D call. This CDR3 is built from 15 residues. Per germline, CDR1 MGHRA and CDR2 YSYEKL. The V end lost 1 base, the J end lost 3 bases, and 12 bases lay between the germline ends. The chain's CDR3 is CASSQVGEVDTEAFF. The CDR3 DNA sequence: TGCGCCAGCAGCCAAGTGGGTGAAGTGGACACTGAAGCTTTCTTT.